Described below is a single TCR beta chain sequence and its context. Germline lookup yields CDR1 SGHNT and CDR2 YENEEA. V was shortened by 5 bases and J by 3 bases, with 17 bases between the two germline ends. The CDR3 consists of 16 residues. This sample was taken from a study of blood T cell repertoires in COVID-19. Data came from immunoSEQ multiplex PCR; TCRdb stores just in-frame clones and leaves some out. The sample has tens of thousands of clones; 74% are singletons. The specimen sequenced was peripheral blood. This clonotype was sampled from a human donor with acute or convalescent COVID-19. The donor label of this sample is uncertain. The genes are TRBV11-3 and TRBJ2-1, with D tentatively TRBD1 (6 bases). In DNA form, the CDR3 reads TGTGCCAGCAGCCAAGAACAGGGAAGTAGCTACAATGAGCAGTTCTTC. It yields the protein CASSQEQGSSYNEQFF.